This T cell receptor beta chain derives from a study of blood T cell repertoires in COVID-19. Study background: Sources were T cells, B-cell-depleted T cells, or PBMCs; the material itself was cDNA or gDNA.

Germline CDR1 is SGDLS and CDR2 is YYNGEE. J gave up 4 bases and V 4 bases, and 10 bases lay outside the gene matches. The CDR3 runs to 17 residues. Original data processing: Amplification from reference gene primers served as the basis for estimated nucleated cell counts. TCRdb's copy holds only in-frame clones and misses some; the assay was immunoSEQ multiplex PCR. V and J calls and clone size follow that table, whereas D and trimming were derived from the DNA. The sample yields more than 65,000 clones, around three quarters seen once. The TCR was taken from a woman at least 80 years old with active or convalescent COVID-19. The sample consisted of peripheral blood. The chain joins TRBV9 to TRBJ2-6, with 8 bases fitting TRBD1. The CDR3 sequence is CASSRTGMVTGANVLTF. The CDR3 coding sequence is TGTGCCAGCAGCCGGACAGGGATGGTAACGGGGGCCAACGTCCTGACTTTC. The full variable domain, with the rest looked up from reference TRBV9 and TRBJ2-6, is DSGVTQTPKHLITATGQRVTLRCSPRSGDLSVYWYQQSLDQGLQFLIQYYNGEERAKGNILERFSAQQFPDLHSELNLSSLELGDSALYFCASSRTGMVTGANVLTFGAGSRLTVL.